The 30 T cell receptor beta chains below were found in one sample sequenced in a study of cytomegalovirus exposure and HLA in healthy donors. The PCR made use of 60 Vbeta and 13 Jbeta primers. Measured with immunoSEQ multiplex PCR; TCRdb has only the in-frame clones, and not every one. The table shows some 200,000 clones, with about four fifths occurring only once. The sequencing input was PBMCs. Receptors were obtained from a female donor in good health and CMV-seronegative.

This chain links TRBV4-3 with TRBJ2-7; 10 bases are shared with TRBD2. CDR1 and CDR2 from the germline V gene are LGHNA and YSLEER. The CDR3 consists of 17 residues. With 3 bases clipped from V and 3 bases from J, the junction kept 11 bases outside the gene matches. CDR3 coding DNA: TGCGCCAGCAGCCAGACCGTTGGACTAGCGGTGAGCTACGAGCAGTACTTC. It is translated as CASSQTVGLAVSYEQYF.

The CDR3 coding sequence is TGTGCCATAACAGGGATAATTGGTACCGGGGAGCTGTTTTTT. Amino acids: CAITGIIGTGELFF. The rearrangement joins TRBV28 to TRBJ2-2, with D tentatively TRBD1 (6 bases). The germline V and J ends were trimmed by 10 bases and 5 bases, with 17 bases remaining between them. The CDR3 covers 14 residues. The germline V gene encodes CDR1 MDHEN and CDR2 SYDVKM. The entire variable domain, with the rest obtained from reference TRBV28 and TRBJ2-2, is as follows: DVKVTQSSRYLVKRTGEKVFLECVQDMDHENMFWYRQDPGLGLRLIYFSYDVKMKEKGDIPEGYSVSREKKERFSLILESASTNQTSMYLCAITGIIGTGELFFGEGSRLTVL.

This rearrangement joins TRBV6-1 to TRBJ1-5, with D perhaps TRBD1 (5 bases). From germline, CDR1 is MNHNS and CDR2 SASEGT. The ends were cut back, 6 bases at V and 0 bases at J, with 12 bases in the middle. The CDR3 covers 15 residues. The CDR3 protein is CASSRQSDSNQPQHF. Written as DNA, the CDR3 is TGTGCCAGCAGCAGACAGTCCGATAGCAATCAGCCCCAGCATTTT.

With respect to this clone: Other DNA sequences in this sample translate to the same CDR3. The chain links TRBV23-1 to TRBJ1-5; no clear D gene. TRBV23-1 falls under the ORF class, with uncertain function. The CDR3 is made up of 16 amino acids. The V end lost 0 bases, the J end lost 1 base, and 10 bases lay between the germline ends. CDR3 coding DNA: TGCGCCAGCAGTCAATCTGGACTATACAGCAATCAGCCCCAGCATTTT. This gives the protein CASSQSGLYSNQPQHF.

V is TRBV7-2 and J is TRBJ1-3; perhaps TRBD1 as D (6 bases). Germline V gene sequence: CDR1 SGHTA, CDR2 FQGNSA. CDR3 size: 16 residues. Deletions cut 1 base from V and 1 base from J, with 11 bases between. This CDR3 is CASSLEQGSSGNTIYF. The DNA for the CDR3 is TGTGCCAGCAGCTTAGAACAGGGTTCGTCTGGAAACACCATATATTTT.

The gene calls are TRBV11-3 and TRBJ1-1; no definite D call. The CDR3 sequence is 12 residues long. V was cut by 2 bases and J by 5 bases, with 6 bases left in between. Germline CDR1 and CDR2: SGHNT and YENEEA. CDR3 DNA: TGTGCCAGCAGCTTACGGGTTACTGAAGCTTTCTTT. This sequence encodes CASSLRVTEAFF. Complete variable domain (other parts from reference TRBV11-3 and TRBJ1-1): EAGVVQSPRYKIIEKKQPVAFWCNPISGHNTLYWYLQNLGQGPELLIRYENEEAVDDSQLPKDRFSAERLKGVDSTLKIQPAELGDSAVYLCASSLRVTEAFFGQGTRLTVV.

The chain couples TRBV28 to TRBJ1-2, with 8 bases identical to TRBD1. The CDR3 is 14 residues long. Germline assignment: CDR1 MDHEN and CDR2 SYDVKM. With 3 bases clipped from V and 7 bases from J, the junction kept 7 bases outside the gene matches. The chain's CDR3 is CASSFGRTGGGYTF. CDR3 nucleotide sequence: TGTGCCAGCAGTTTCGGAAGAACAGGGGGTGGCTACACCTTC.

V gene TRBV5-1 combines with J gene TRBJ2-7; D remains ambiguous. Trimming shortened V by 4 bases and J by 0 bases, and 8 bases separated the two germline ends. The CDR3 has 13 residues. The V gene's germline CDR1 is SGHRS and CDR2 YFSETQ. Here the CDR3 reads CASSGTPSYEQYF. CDR3 in DNA: TGCGCCAGCAGCGGCACGCCCTCCTACGAGCAGTACTTC.

This rearrangement joins TRBV11-1 to TRBJ2-7, with 8 bases matching TRBD1. J was trimmed by 2 bases and V by 5 bases; bases with no gene match: 2. The CDR3 length is 13 residues. The germline CDR1 and CDR2 sequences are SGHAT and FQDESV (reference sequence). The CDR3 bases are TGTGCCAGCAGCCCACAGGGGGCCTACGAGCAGTACTTC. Its protein is CASSPQGAYEQYF.

This chain links TRBV4-1 with TRBJ1-2; TRBD1 matches at 8 bases. The CDR3 totals 15 residues. The V and J ends lost 4 bases and 3 bases, in that order; junction bases with no gene match: 7. From germline, CDR1 is MGHRA and CDR2 YSYEKL. This CDR3 is CASSLDRGLDYGYTF. CDR3 in DNA: TGCGCCAGCAGCCTCGACAGGGGCTTAGACTATGGCTACACCTTC.

The chain carries TRBV7-9 and TRBJ2-7; TRBD1 agrees at 8 bases. Per the germline V gene, CDR1 is SEHNR and CDR2 is FQNEAQ (reference sequence). CDR3 length equals 15 residues. Trimming removed 5 bases from V and 6 bases from J; junction bases left unmatched: 12. The DNA of the CDR3 is TGTGCCAGCAGCGCCCGACAGGGGAGTTGGGGCGAGCAGTACTTC. Its protein product is CASSARQGSWGEQYF.

This clone was seen a handful of times. This chain connects TRBV28 to TRBJ1-2, with D hard to call. CDR1 MDHEN and CDR2 SYDVKM come from the germline V gene. V gave up 3 bases and J gave up 5 bases, with 10 bases separating them. The CDR3 loop spans 13 amino acids. The CDR3 bases are TGTGCCAGCAGTTTCGGAGGAGGGTATGGCTACACCTTC. Its translation is CASSFGGGYGYTF.

This sequence joins TRBV19 and TRBJ1-1; TRBD1 matches at 8 bases. The V gene's germline CDR1 is LNHDA and CDR2 SQIVND (reference sequence). The CDR3 is 13 residues long. V lost 6 bases and J lost 12; bases outside the gene matches: 12. CDR3 DNA sequence: TGTGCCAGTAGCGAGTACCGACAGGGGATGCCTTTCTTT. It yields the protein CASSEYRQGMPFF.

The chain combines TRBV7-2 with TRBJ2-7, with a tentative D call TRBD2 (5 bases). The CDR3 runs to 14 residues. V was shortened by 0 bases and J by 6 bases, with 12 bases between the two germline ends. Germline V gene lookup returns CDR1 SGHTA and CDR2 FQGNSA. This CDR3 is CASSLASTSREQYF. The CDR3 DNA reads TGTGCCAGCAGCTTAGCCTCTACTAGTCGCGAGCAGTACTTC.

This chain joins TRBV29-1 and TRBJ2-1; D possibly corresponds to TRBD2 (5 bases). The germline V gene encodes CDR1 SQVTM and CDR2 ANQGSEA. CDR3 length: 14 residues. Trimming shortened V by 4 bases and J by 0 bases, and 10 bases separated the two germline ends. The CDR3: CSVASTSSYNEQFF. Written as DNA, the CDR3 is TGCAGCGTTGCCTCTACTAGCTCCTACAATGAGCAGTTCTTC.

The rearrangement links TRBV14 to TRBJ2-1; 9 bases line up with TRBD2. In germline, CDR1 is SGHDN, CDR2 FVKESK. V shed 3 bases, J shed 2 bases, and the junction held 2 bases outside the gene matches. This CDR3 is 15 amino acids long. DNA of the CDR3: TGTGCCAGCAGCCATTCTAGCGGGGCCTACAATGAGCAGTTCTTC. This gives the protein CASSHSSGAYNEQFF.

This clone has a handful of counts. The gene calls are TRBV5-4 and TRBJ2-1; 12 bases agree with TRBD2. The V and J ends lost 7 bases and 4 bases, in that order; junction bases with no gene match: 6. Germline-derived CDR1 and CDR2 are SGHNT and YYREEE (reference sequence). The CDR3 runs to 15 residues. CDR3 sequence (DNA): TGTGCCAGCTTTCGACTAGCGGGAGATTACAATGAGCAGTTCTTC. Protein: CASFRLAGDYNEQFF.

In nucleotides, the CDR3 is TGTGCCAGCAGCTTAGGGGAGAGGGACTCCAATCAGCCCCAGCATTTT. Protein sequence: CASSLGERDSNQPQHF. V usage is TRBV7-8 and J usage is TRBJ1-5; D might be TRBD1 (5 bases). Germline V gene sequence: CDR1 SGHVS, CDR2 FQNEAQ. This CDR3 has 16 amino acids. Trimming cost V 1 base and J 3 bases, with 13 bases left between them.

The chain recombines TRBV30 with TRBJ2-3; 7 nucleotides line up with TRBD2. The CDR3 extends over 15 amino acids. Trimming cost V 6 bases and J 1 base; bases outside gene matches: 10. The germline V gene encodes CDR1 GTSNPN and CDR2 SVGIG (reference sequence). CDR3 nucleotide sequence: TGTGCCTGCTCTACCGGGGCGGGAGGCACAGATACGCAGTATTTT. This translates into CACSTGAGGTDTQYF.

CDR3: CASRAGGTNEQFF. Written as DNA, the CDR3 is TGTGCCAGCCGTGCGGGGGGGACGAATGAGCAGTTCTTC. The chain employs TRBV7-6 and TRBJ2-1; 9 nucleotides match TRBD2. CDR1 and CDR2 (germline): SGHVS, FNYEAQ. Unmatched junction bases numbered 6, after V lost 8 bases and J lost 7 bases. The CDR3 extends over 13 amino acids.

This chain links TRBV21-1 with TRBJ2-2; the DNA was not compared with TRBD2, the D call given in the table. TRBV21-1 is a recognized pseudogene. The CDR3 is 24 residues long. As DNA, the CDR3 is TGTGCCAGCAGCAAAGTATCCCTGAATCTGTCCCCGACTAGCGGGGACCCAAACACCGGGGAGCTGTTTTTT. Amino acids: CASSKVSLNLSPTSGDPNTGELFF.

This chain uses TRBV19 with TRBJ2-3; D is unresolved. V was trimmed by 5 bases and J by 1 base, leaving 13 bases between them. The CDR3 sequence is 15 residues long. Per the germline V gene, CDR1 is LNHDA and CDR2 is SQIVND (reference sequence). In nucleotides, the CDR3 is TGTGCCAGTAGTCTTCGAGTAATTGGCACAGATACGCAGTATTTT. Its protein product is CASSLRVIGTDTQYF.

The V and J genes are TRBV6-1 and TRBJ2-5; 9 bases line up with TRBD2. This CDR3 has 12 amino acids. Trimming took 6 bases from V and 10 from J; bases not matched to a gene: 6. Germline V CDR1 and CDR2: MNHNS, SASEGT. The CDR3 protein is CASRRREGHQYF. The CDR3 nucleotides are TGTGCCAGCAGGAGGCGGGAGGGTCACCAGTACTTC.

The chain combines TRBV27 with TRBJ2-7; D might be TRBD1 (5 bases). Looked up from germline, CDR1 is MNHEY and CDR2 is SMNVEV (reference sequence). CDR3 length: 12 amino acids. V lost 4 bases to trimming and J lost 6 bases, with 10 bases between them. The CDR3 DNA is TGTGCCAGCAGTTCCAGGGTTTCCGAGCAGTACTTC. It specifies CASSSRVSEQYF.

The rearrangement uses TRBV5-1 and TRBJ1-1; D is possibly TRBD1 (5 bases). The V gene's germline CDR1 is SGHRS and CDR2 YFSETQ. The CDR3 runs 14 residues. Trimming took 0 bases from V and 1 from J, leaving 7 bases between them. The CDR3 protein is CASSLAGKNTEAFF. CDR3 bases: TGCGCCAGCAGCTTGGCAGGGAAGAACACTGAAGCTTTCTTT.

The rearrangement links TRBV5-5 to TRBJ1-4; possible D gene TRBD1, 5 bases. The V gene's germline CDR1 is SGHKS and CDR2 YYEKEE (reference sequence). V was pared by 0 bases and J by 7 bases, with 10 bases between. This CDR3 contains 14 residues. DNA of the CDR3: TGTGCCAGCAGCTTGGGTCAGGGAAGTGAAAAACTGTTTTTT. Its translation is CASSLGQGSEKLFF.

This clone has more than one count but fewer than ten. The CDR3 DNA reads as TGTGCCAGCAGTACGGATCCAAGGGGTGAGCAGTTCTTC. The encoded protein is CASSTDPRGEQFF. The rearrangement uses TRBV2 and TRBJ2-1; tentative D call: TRBD1 (5 bases). CDR1 and CDR2 (germline): SNHLY, FYNNEI. Trimming cost V 5 bases and J 9 bases, with 14 bases left between them. This CDR3 comprises 13 residues.

The genes are TRBV19 and TRBJ2-1; tentatively, D is TRBD2 (6 bases). Germline CDR1 reads LNHDA; CDR2 reads SQIVND (reference sequence). The V gene lost 1 base and the J gene lost 2 bases, with 15 bases spanning the gap. CDR3 length: 17 amino acids. Written as DNA, the CDR3 is TGTGCCAGTAGTATAGGGCCCGGGCGGGGTCCCTACAATGAGCAGTTCTTC. Its translation: CASSIGPGRGPYNEQFF.

This clone came up once. The chain combines TRBV9 with TRBJ2-1; D is unclear. Germline CDR1 SGDLS, CDR2 YYNGEE. The ends were cut back, 0 bases at V and 4 bases at J, with 5 bases in the middle. This CDR3 is built from 13 residues. CDR3 in amino acids: CASSVDNYNEQFF. The CDR3 bases are TGTGCCAGCAGCGTAGACAATTACAATGAGCAGTTCTTC.

Note on this clone: An end of the junction differs from the germline gene, which may be a read error. The genes are TRBV7-9 and TRBJ1-1, with D unresolved. From germline, CDR1 is SEHNR and CDR2 FQNEAQ (reference sequence). The CDR3 contains 12 residues. CDR3 residues: CSSSPIEVEAFF. In DNA, the CDR3 is TGTTCCAGCAGCCCGATTGAGGTCGAAGCTTTCTTT. Full variable domain (missing parts from reference TRBV7-9 and TRBJ1-1): DTGVSQNPRHKITKRGQNVTFRCDPISEHNRLYWYRQTLGQGPEFLTYFQNEAQLEKSRLLSDRFSAERPKGSFSTLEIQRTEQGDSAMYLCSSSPIEVEAFFGQGTRLTVV.